Below, one T cell receptor beta chain is given with its context. Its antigen is currently unknown. The data belong to a study of cytomegalovirus exposure and HLA in healthy donors. Overall study: Genetic ancestry analysis placed under 90% of the roughly 400 donors that were genotyped in the Caucasian-associated cluster.

PCR amplification relied on 60 Vbeta primers (plus 13 Jbeta primers). In the original processing: Around 11 million of some 80 million unique TCR beta chains were shared, per a later count. TCRdb keeps only in-frame clones here, not all; method: immunoSEQ multiplex PCR. V and J calls and clone size follow that table, whereas D and trimming were derived from the DNA. The table has some 150,000 clones, 70% to 85% seen once. Study-level findings and limits: In a later analysis, V- and J-gene trimming of beta chains associated with a DCLRE1C missense variant, replicated independently.

The V segment lost 6 bases and the J segment 5 bases; nucleotides outside the gene matches: 13. The CDR3 runs 16 residues. Per germline, CDR1 MDHEN and CDR2 SYDVKM. The TCR was taken from a man between 35 and 55 years old in good health and CMV-seronegative. The sequencing input was PBMCs. This sequence joins TRBV28 and TRBJ2-5; 9 bases fit TRBD2. This CDR3 reads CASRLRGGGALETQYF. Written as DNA, the CDR3 is TGTGCCAGCAGACTAAGGGGCGGGGGGGCCTTGGAGACCCAGTACTTC.